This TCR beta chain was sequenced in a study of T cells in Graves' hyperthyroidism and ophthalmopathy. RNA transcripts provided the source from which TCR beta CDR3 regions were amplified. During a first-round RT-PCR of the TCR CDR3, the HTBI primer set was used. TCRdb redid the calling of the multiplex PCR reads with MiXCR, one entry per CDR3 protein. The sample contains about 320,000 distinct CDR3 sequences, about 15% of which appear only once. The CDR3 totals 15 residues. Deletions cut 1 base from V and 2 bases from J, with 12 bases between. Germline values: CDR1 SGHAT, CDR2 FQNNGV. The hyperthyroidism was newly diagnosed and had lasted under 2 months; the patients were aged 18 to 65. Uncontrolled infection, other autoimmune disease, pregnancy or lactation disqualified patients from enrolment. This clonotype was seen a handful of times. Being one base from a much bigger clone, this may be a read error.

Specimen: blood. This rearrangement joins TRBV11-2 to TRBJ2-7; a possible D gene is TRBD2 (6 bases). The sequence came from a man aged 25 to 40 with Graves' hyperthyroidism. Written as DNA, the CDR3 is TGTGCCAGCAGCTTAGGGTTTCGGACTACCTACGAGCAGTACTTC. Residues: CASSLGFRTTYEQYF.